This T cell receptor (beta chain) was obtained from a study of T-cell memory formation after mild COVID-19 (dated by TCRdb to the early 2020s). With respect to the entire study: TCR sequence clusters from the two donors were largely donor specific. Longitudinal TCRalpha and TCRbeta repertoire sequencing tracked T-cell clones expanding and contracting after mild COVID-19 in a couple of donors. Two young, previously healthy adult volunteers made up the cohort, one male and one female. Broad study findings and their caveats: Contracting CD4+ clones were located mainly in the CM and EM memory subsets, whereas CD8+ clones were found to be enriched in EMRA. Balanced CD4/CD8 phenotypes were observed for clones contracting from day 15 to 85, whereas a bias towards CD4+ was observed for a second wave of clones expanding from day 15 to 37. Some responding clones were found in pre-infection memory, which suggests that pre-existing cross-reactive memory T cells took part in the SARS-CoV-2 response. The second-wave clones that peaked on day 37 were not confirmed to be SARS-CoV-2 specific. Only two mild cases were covered by the study, and larger cohorts that include severe cases with pre-infection samples were considered necessary.

Ficoll-Paque density gradient centrifugation was the method used to isolate PBMCs. The instrument given in TCRdb is Illumina NovaSeq 6000. cDNA libraries for TCRalpha and TCRbeta were prepared by 5'RACE using constant-segment primers, with sample barcodes and unique molecular identifiers added. RNA was extracted from every sample with Trizol reagent. Amplification of the libraries took two PCR steps, and the second step added a second sample barcode plus Illumina TruSeq adapters. Sequencing of libraries was performed on an Illumina NovaSeq with 2 x 150 bp paired-end reads. The authors' analysis ran thus. Demultiplexing of reads and collapsing into UMI-guided consensus sequences were performed with migec v1.2.7. Using mixcr v2.1.11, UMI consensuses were aligned to TRA and TRB V and J templates and then assembled into clonotypes. A clonotype was counted as expanded or contracted only if both edgeR and NoisET called the change significant, with noise models trained on biological replicates. edgeR calls used a false discovery rate-adjusted p below 0.01 and a log2 fold-change threshold of 1. As an exploratory analysis of dynamics, max-normalized trajectories of the 1000 most abundant clonotypes were examined by PCA with hierarchical clustering. Separately sequenced CD4+ and CD8+ repertoires were used to assign a CD4 or CD8 phenotype to each responding clone. TCRdb reworked the public reads: Q25 trimming with fastp, MiXCR clone assembly, productive beta chains retained. Every distinct CDR3 protein forms one entry, paired with its most common genes and DNA. The authors' filters were not applied to this entry. The table for this sample lists 250,000 to 350,000 distinct CDR3 sequences; approximately 14% of them were counted only once. The top ten clonotypes cover roughly a fifth of the sample.

This clonotype has just a few counts. Its antigen specificity is not known. Nothing much larger sits one base from this clone, and base qualities are not available. Per the germline V gene (reference sequence), SGHNT is the CDR1 and YYREEE is the CDR2. After removal of 4 bases from V and 5 bases from J, the junction retains 8 bases not matched to a gene. Inclusive of the bounding cysteine and phenylalanine, the CDR3 is 14 residues long. Only the CDR3 region is kept as DNA, spanning 42 bases read in frame from base 1. The sequencing input was PBMCs or a T cell subset sorted from them (not recorded which). The sequence is built from TRBV5-4 and TRBJ2-5; 7 central nucleotides agree with TRBD1. This receptor was identified in a man younger than 35 who had mild COVID-19 (a few samples of this study predate the infection). The sample titles of this study are shuffled in the database, so cell type and time point are left out; the donor was told from shared clones. The bases are TGTGCCAGCAGCGGGCTTCAACAGGGGGAGACCCAGTACTTC. It encodes CASSGLQQGETQYF.